This T cell receptor (beta chain) was sequenced in a study of STAT3 mutations in large granular lymphocyte leukemia. Study observations and caveats: Some patients had dominant TCR clones larger than their STAT3 mutant burden. Some patients had persisting codominant clonotypes that could mask small clones. In T-cell large granular lymphocyte leukemia, about half of patients showed multiple immunodominant subclonotypes.

V dropped 3 bases and J dropped 10; count of bases not matched to a gene: 6. Germline V lookup: CDR1 KGHSH, CDR2 LQKENI. The CDR3 loop spans 14 amino acids. On this clone itself: Its target is not known.

The protocol was immunoSEQ multiplex PCR, while the TCRdb copy is restricted to in-frame clones and leaves out a portion. The sample carries more than 3,500 clones, less than 70% recorded once. This TCR was sampled from a human donor with T large granular lymphocyte leukemia. Some clones in this sample may be carry-over from other donors' samples. The chain recombines TRBV18 with TRBJ1-6, with 7 positions matching TRBD1. Specimen: PBMCs. CDR3 loop: CASSPVGGESPLHF. In DNA form, the CDR3 reads TGTGCCAGCTCACCGGTAGGGGGCGAATCACCCCTCCACTTT.